A single sample is the source of the 9 T cell receptor beta chains below, sequenced in a study of CD8 T cell repertoires and HIV-1 epitope variants. No antigen has been assigned to these receptors. Assay used: immunoSEQ multiplex PCR; TCRdb lists only in-frame clones, some missing. The sample carries 1,000 to 1,300 clones, around two thirds recorded once. Specimen: cultured CD8+ T cells derived from PBMCs. Receptor source: a male donor with HIV.

The chain is built from TRBV6-1 and TRBJ1-1; perhaps TRBD1 as D (5 bases). The CDR3 spans 13 residues. Germline values: CDR1 MNHNS, CDR2 SASEGT. The V end was cut by 6 bases, the J end by 4 bases, with 12 bases between. The CDR3 reads CASRSGGVTEAFF. DNA for the CDR3: TGTGCCAGCAGGTCGGGGGGAGTCACTGAAGCTTTCTTT.

The rearrangement links TRBV5-1 to TRBJ2-7; TRBD2 might be the D (6 bases). Germline CDR1 is SGHRS and CDR2 is YFSETQ. Trimming pared 5 bases from V and 4 bases from J, leaving 10 bases between. The CDR3 totals 12 residues. As DNA, the CDR3 is TGCGCCAGCAGGGAAGGGAGGTACGAGCAGTACTTC. Translating gives CASREGRYEQYF.

This clone was observed a handful of times. The rearrangement links TRBV28 to TRBJ2-7, with 11 positions matching TRBD1. Germline loops: CDR1 MDHEN, CDR2 SYDVKM. Unmatched junction bases numbered 6, after V lost 10 bases and J lost 1 base. The CDR3 has 14 amino acids. The CDR3 bases are TGTGCCATCTCGGACAGGGGGCTTTCCTACGAGCAGTACTTC. Translation: CAISDRGLSYEQYF.

Here the CDR3 DNA reads TGTGCCAGCAGCTTAGGTGTGGGCAATGAGCAGTTCTTC. This encodes CASSLGVGNEQFF. V gene TRBV7-2 combines with J gene TRBJ2-1; D not resolved. Trimming cost V 1 base and J 6 bases, with 7 bases left between them. CDR1 is SGHTA, CDR2 FQGNSA, per germline. The CDR3 covers 13 residues. Based on the CDR3 plus reference TRBV7-2 and TRBJ2-1, the full variable domain is GAGVSQSPSNKVTEKGKDVELRCDPISGHTALYWYRQSLGQGLEFLIYFQGNSAPDKSGLPSDRFSAERTGGSVSTLTIQRTQQEDSAVYLCASSLGVGNEQFFGPGTRLTVL.

The chain employs TRBV6-6 and TRBJ1-4, with a possible D match to TRBD1 (5 bases). V shed 5 bases and J shed 4 bases, with 17 bases lying between them. Per germline, CDR1 MNHNY and CDR2 SVGAGI (reference sequence). This CDR3 is 16 amino acids long. CDR3 in amino acids: CASSPPQGAINEKLFF. The CDR3 nucleotides read TGTGCCAGCAGTCCACCACAAGGGGCAATTAATGAAAAACTGTTTTTT.

This chain connects TRBV5-1 to TRBJ2-7; D is possibly TRBD2 (5 bases). Trimming took off 3 bases at V and 3 bases at J, with 7 bases between the two ends. The CDR3 loop spans 12 amino acids. The germline CDR1 and CDR2 sequences are SGHRS and YFSETQ. The CDR3 region has the DNA TGCGCCAGCAGCTCCGCGGGCTACGAGCAGTACTTC. Its translation is CASSSAGYEQYF.

The rearrangement joins TRBV4-1 to TRBJ1-4, with a tentative D call TRBD1 (5 bases). This CDR3 comprises 15 residues. V lost 0 bases, J lost 10 bases, and 15 bases lay in between. Germline values: CDR1 MGHRA, CDR2 YSYEKL. CDR3 DNA sequence: TGCGCCAGCAGCCAAGACGGGACCAGTACAGGAAAACTGTTTTTT. It specifies CASSQDGTSTGKLFF.

This clone was found a few times. The V call is TRBV5-6, the J call TRBJ1-6, with a weak D call TRBD1 (5 bases). The V end was cut by 4 bases, the J end by 8 bases, with 10 bases between. The length of the CDR3 is 13 residues. From germline, CDR1 is SGHDT and CDR2 YYEEEE. DNA for the CDR3: TGTGCCAGCAGCCCAGGAGGGGATTCACCCCTCCACTTT. Translating it yields CASSPGGDSPLHF. Variable domain in full (rest from reference TRBV5-6 and TRBJ1-6): DAGVTQSPTHLIKTRGQQVTLRCSPKSGHDTVSWYQQALGQGPQFIFQYYEEEERQRGNFPDRFSGHQFPNYSSELNVNALLLGDSALYLCASSPGGDSPLHFGNGTRLTVT.

The chain carries TRBV4-2 and TRBJ2-3, with TRBD2 as a possible D gene (6 bases). Per the germline V gene, CDR1 is LGHNA and CDR2 is YNFKEQ. The CDR3 length is 17 residues. V gave up 1 base and J gave up 2 bases, with 16 bases separating them. As DNA, the CDR3 is TGTGCCAGCAGCCAAGGCTATGGCGGGGTTACCACAGATACGCAGTATTTT. It yields the protein CASSQGYGGVTTDTQYF.